This T cell receptor (beta chain) was found in a study of T cells in localized non-small cell lung cancer. Findings and limits, study-wide: Adjacent uninvolved lung had the highest clonality, suggesting focused antigen responses. Appearance in adjacent lung was seen for a median 57 of the top 100 tumor clones. Greater T cell density in blood accompanied longer overall survival.

Generated by immunoSEQ multiplex PCR, the TCRdb table keeps only in-frame clones and is missing some. The table shows tens of thousands of clones, with about nine tenths occurring only once. A note on this clone: Its antigen is not identified.

The ends were cut back, 4 bases at V and 2 bases at J, with 14 bases in the middle. Germline V gives CDR1 GTSNPN, CDR2 SVGIG (reference sequence). The CDR3 length is 15 residues. The clonotype was recovered from a woman aged 40-75 years with stage III lung adenocarcinoma. This rearrangement joins TRBV30 to TRBJ2-2, with a possible D match to TRBD1 (7 bases). Sequenced here: peripheral blood mononuclear cells, sampled before any cancer treatment. The CDR3 spells CAWMGGTANTGELFF. CDR3 nucleotides: TGTGCCTGGATGGGCGGGACAGCTAACACCGGGGAGCTGTTTTTT. Full variable domain (rest looked up from reference TRBV30 and TRBJ2-2): SQTIHQWPATLVQPVGSPLSLECTVEGTSNPNLYWYRQAAGRGLQLLFYSVGIGQISSEVPQNLSASRPQDRQFILSSKKLLLSDSGFYLCAWMGGTANTGELFFGEGSRLTVL.